What follows is one T cell receptor beta chain and its context. Antigen unknown. Every patient had relapsed following autologous stem cell transplantation, and cohorts differed in brentuximab vedotin exposure. This entry belongs to a study of PD-1 blockade in classical Hodgkin lymphoma. Study conclusions and caveats: Newly diagnosed patients reportedly had lower baseline TCR diversity than healthy donors.

Profiling relied on immunoSEQ multiplex PCR, and the TCRdb table lists in-frame clones only, not all of them. The data show nearly 60,000 clones, less than 95% seen once. V was pared by 7 bases and J by 5 bases, with 15 bases between. CDR3 size: 14 residues. CDR1 and CDR2 from the germline V gene are SGHRS and YFSETQ. The chain carries TRBV5-1 and TRBJ2-2, with a weak D call TRBD1 (8 bases). The sample consisted of peripheral blood mononuclear cells (PBMCs), taken before the second cycle of nivolumab. The clonotype originates from a human donor with classical Hodgkin lymphoma. The CDR3 region has the DNA TGCGCCAGCCACGGACAGGGAGGGACCGGGGAGCTGTTTTTT. Its translation: CASHGQGGTGELFF.